The clone carrying this T cell receptor beta chain was observed a few times. Its antigen is undetermined. These data belong to a study of neurological immune-mediated disorders. Points from the study as a whole: Multiple sclerosis was found to have the least TCR clonal expansion, below healthy controls, and HTLV-1-associated myelopathy the most.

Time point: longitudinal time-point 3. PBMCs stored at -80 C, 2 million in total, were the source of the unsorted libraries. The CDR3 has 18 residues. CDR1 and CDR2 (germline): MNHNY, SVGAGI (reference sequence). After removal of 6 bases from V and 3 bases from J, the junction contained 17 bases not matched to a gene. Synthesis of cDNA was accomplished via 5'RACE employing 10-nucleotide random UMIs. A single record per CDR3 protein comes from TCRdb applying MiXCR to the 5' RACE reads. This sample carries approximately 48,000 distinct CDR3 sequences, roughly 12% of them seen once, and the ten largest clones take 9%.

V gene TRBV6-6 combines with J gene TRBJ2-7; 10 nucleotides agree with TRBD2. This receptor was identified in a male donor with HTLV-1-associated myelopathy (HAM/TSP). Input material: PBMCs. The CDR3, as DNA: TGTGCCAGCAGCCAGATAGCGGGGGGACTAAACGGATACTACGAGCAGTACTTC. It translates to CASSQIAGGLNGYYEQYF.